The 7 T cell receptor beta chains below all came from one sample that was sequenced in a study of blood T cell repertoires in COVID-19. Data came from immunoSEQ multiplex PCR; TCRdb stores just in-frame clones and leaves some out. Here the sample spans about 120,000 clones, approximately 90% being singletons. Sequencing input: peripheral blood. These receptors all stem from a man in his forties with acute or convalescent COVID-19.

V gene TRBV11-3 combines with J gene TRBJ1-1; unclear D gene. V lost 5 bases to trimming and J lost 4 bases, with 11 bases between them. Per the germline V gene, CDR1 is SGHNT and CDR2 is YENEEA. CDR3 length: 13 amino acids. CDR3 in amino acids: CASSTHGSTEAFF. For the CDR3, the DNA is TGTGCCAGCAGCACCCATGGGAGCACTGAAGCTTTCTTT.

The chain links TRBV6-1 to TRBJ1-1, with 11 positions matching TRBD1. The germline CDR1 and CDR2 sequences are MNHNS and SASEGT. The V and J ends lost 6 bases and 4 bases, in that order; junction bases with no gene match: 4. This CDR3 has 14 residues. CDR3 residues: CASRGQGAGTEAFF. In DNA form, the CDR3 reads TGTGCCAGCAGAGGACAGGGGGCTGGCACTGAAGCTTTCTTT.

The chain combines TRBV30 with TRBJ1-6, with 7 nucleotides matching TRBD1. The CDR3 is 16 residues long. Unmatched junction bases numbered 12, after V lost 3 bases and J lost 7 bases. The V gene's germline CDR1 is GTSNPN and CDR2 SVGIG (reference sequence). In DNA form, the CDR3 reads TGTGCCTGGAGGAAAATTACGGGACAGCGGAATTCACCCCTCCACTTT. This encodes CAWRKITGQRNSPLHF.

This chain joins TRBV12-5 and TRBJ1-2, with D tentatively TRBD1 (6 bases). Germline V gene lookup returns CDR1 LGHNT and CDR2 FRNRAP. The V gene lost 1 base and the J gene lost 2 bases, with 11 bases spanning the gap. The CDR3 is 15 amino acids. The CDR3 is CASGLATGFNYGYTF. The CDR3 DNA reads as TGTGCTAGTGGTTTGGCAACAGGGTTCAACTATGGCTACACCTTC.

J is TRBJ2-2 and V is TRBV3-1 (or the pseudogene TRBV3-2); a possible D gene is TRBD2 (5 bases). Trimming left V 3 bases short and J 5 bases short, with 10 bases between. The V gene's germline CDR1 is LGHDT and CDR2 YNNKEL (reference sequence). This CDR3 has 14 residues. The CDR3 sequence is CASSQRDRTGELFF. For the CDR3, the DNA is TGTGCCAGCAGCCAGAGGGATCGGACCGGGGAGCTGTTTTTT.

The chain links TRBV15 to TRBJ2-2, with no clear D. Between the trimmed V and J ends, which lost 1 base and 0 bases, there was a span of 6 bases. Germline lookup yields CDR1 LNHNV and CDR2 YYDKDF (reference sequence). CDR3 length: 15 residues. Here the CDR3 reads CATSRVVANTGELFF. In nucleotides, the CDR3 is TGTGCCACCAGCAGAGTGGTAGCGAACACCGGGGAGCTGTTTTTT. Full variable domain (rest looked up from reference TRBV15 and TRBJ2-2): DAMVIQNPRYQVTQFGKPVTLSCSQTLNHNVMYWYQQKSSQAPKLLFHYYDKDFNNEADTPDNFQSRRPNTSFCFLDIRSPGLGDTAMYLCATSRVVANTGELFFGEGSRLTVL.

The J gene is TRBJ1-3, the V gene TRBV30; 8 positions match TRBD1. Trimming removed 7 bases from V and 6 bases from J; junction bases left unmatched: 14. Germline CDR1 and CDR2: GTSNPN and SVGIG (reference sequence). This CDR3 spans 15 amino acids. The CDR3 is CASYARLTGANTIYF. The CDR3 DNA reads TGTGCCTCATACGCAAGGTTGACAGGGGCAAACACCATATATTTT.